A selection of T cell receptor beta chains follows, all from one sample in a study of beta chain features in type 1 diabetes. Sequenced by immunoSEQ multiplex PCR; TCRdb stores in-frame clones only, minus some. The table lists some 350,000 clones, roughly 13% of them singletons, with roughly 0.015% in the top ten. Sequencing input: naive CD4+ T cells from blood. The receptor set was obtained from a woman younger than 35 with type 1 diabetes. The CDR3 runs from the conserved cysteine through the conserved F or W. The order of the fields is J gene, V gene, clone size, CDR3 protein. Clone sizes are given selectively: once, few, many, or a class where the clone is expanded.

j_call: TRBJ2-1
v_call: TRBV7-9
clone_size: few
cdr3_aa: CASSLLGLSGNEQFF

j_call: TRBJ1-1
v_call: TRBV5-1
clone_size: few
cdr3_aa: CASSLLGVMNTEAFF

j_call: TRBJ2-1
v_call: TRBV15
clone_size: NA
cdr3_aa: CATSRELAGEARQFF

j_call: TRBJ2-1
v_call: TRBV7-9
clone_size: NA
cdr3_aa: CASSLAGASEQFF

j_call: TRBJ2-1
v_call: TRBV9
clone_size: NA
cdr3_aa: CASSVYGNEQFF

j_call: TRBJ1-2
v_call: TRBV7-9
clone_size: few
cdr3_aa: CASSLSPQSGYTF

j_call: TRBJ2-5
v_call: TRBV10-3
clone_size: NA
cdr3_aa: CAISEGTRRETQYF

j_call: TRBJ2-1
v_call: TRBV5-1
clone_size: few
cdr3_aa: CASSLGGLAINLQFF

j_call: TRBJ1-1
v_call: TRBV7-3
clone_size: once
cdr3_aa: CASSPQRSTEAFF

j_call: TRBJ1-1
v_call: TRBV5-6
clone_size: NA
cdr3_aa: CASSVTRNTEAFF

j_call: NA
v_call: TRBV30
clone_size: few
cdr3_aa: CAWSASYEQYF

j_call: TRBJ1-5
v_call: TRBV19
clone_size: NA
cdr3_aa: CASSLDRANQPQHF

j_call: TRBJ2-3
v_call: TRBV18
clone_size: few
cdr3_aa: CASSPLSTDTQYF

j_call: TRBJ2-3
v_call: TRBV7-2
clone_size: NA
cdr3_aa: CASSPWTGADTQYF

j_call: TRBJ1-2
v_call: TRBV27
clone_size: NA
cdr3_aa: CASSDRGNGYTF

j_call: TRBJ1-2
v_call: TRBV21-1
clone_size: NA
cdr3_aa: CASSKREWPAVYGYTF

j_call: TRBJ2-5
v_call: TRBV11-2
clone_size: NA
cdr3_aa: CASSLERQGWETQYF

j_call: TRBJ1-1
v_call: TRBV18
clone_size: NA
cdr3_aa: CASSSDRVFTEAFF

j_call: TRBJ2-1
v_call: TRBV5-1
clone_size: few
cdr3_aa: CASSYQNEEFF

j_call: TRBJ2-5
v_call: TRBV6-5
clone_size: NA
cdr3_aa: CASSRREFETQYF

j_call: TRBJ2-7
v_call: TRBV2
clone_size: NA
cdr3_aa: CATGDREGSEQYF

j_call: TRBJ1-2
v_call: TRBV15
clone_size: NA
cdr3_aa: CATSRDPRTGDYGYTF

j_call: TRBJ2-2
v_call: TRBV2
clone_size: NA
cdr3_aa: CASRPRETGELFF

j_call: TRBJ2-7
v_call: TRBV11-2
clone_size: NA
cdr3_aa: CASSTGQPYEQYF

j_call: TRBJ2-1
v_call: TRBV5-1
clone_size: NA
cdr3_aa: CASSSKSSGPSHNEQFF

j_call: TRBJ2-1
v_call: TRBV6-5
clone_size: NA
cdr3_aa: CASSYGASGTYNEQFF

j_call: TRBJ2-1
v_call: TRBV5-1
clone_size: few
cdr3_aa: CASSPGTSGSSYNEQFF

j_call: TRBJ1-1
v_call: TRBV25-1
clone_size: NA
cdr3_aa: CASSAQGGMNTEAFF

j_call: TRBJ2-2
v_call: TRBV4-3
clone_size: NA
cdr3_aa: CASSQEYRQTGELFF

j_call: TRBJ2-1
v_call: TRBV10-3
clone_size: few
cdr3_aa: CAIRGTSGRTNEQFF

j_call: TRBJ1-2
v_call: TRBV18
clone_size: NA
cdr3_aa: CASSPPLTSYGYTF

j_call: TRBJ2-4
v_call: TRBV11-2
clone_size: few
cdr3_aa: CASSSRGRGDIQYF